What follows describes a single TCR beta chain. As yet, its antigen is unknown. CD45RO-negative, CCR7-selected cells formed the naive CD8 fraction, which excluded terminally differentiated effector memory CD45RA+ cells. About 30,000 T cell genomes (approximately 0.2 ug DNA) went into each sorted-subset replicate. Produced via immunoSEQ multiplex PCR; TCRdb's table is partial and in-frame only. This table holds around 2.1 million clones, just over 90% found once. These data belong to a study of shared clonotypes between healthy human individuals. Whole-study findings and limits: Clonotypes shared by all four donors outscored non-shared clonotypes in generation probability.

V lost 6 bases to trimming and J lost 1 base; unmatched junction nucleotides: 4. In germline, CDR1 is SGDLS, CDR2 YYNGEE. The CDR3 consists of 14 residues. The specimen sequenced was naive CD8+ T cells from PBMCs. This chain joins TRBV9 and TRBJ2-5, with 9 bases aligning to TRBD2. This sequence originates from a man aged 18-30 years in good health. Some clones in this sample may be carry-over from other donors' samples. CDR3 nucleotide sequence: TGTGCCAGCAACGGCGGGGGGGTCCAAGAGACCCAGTACTTC. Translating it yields CASNGGGVQETQYF.